Listed below are T cell receptor beta chains from one sample, sequenced in a study of Ad26.COV2.S vaccination and SARS-CoV-2 variants. Repertoires were generated with immunoSEQ multiplex PCR, while TCRdb's copy carries only in-frame clones and drops some. The sample shows 400,000 to 450,000 clones, approximately 92% of them seen only once. Sequencing was performed on peripheral blood, taken in a trial of Ad26.COV2.S vaccine versus placebo. These receptors all come from a person aged 18-60 years who received the Ad26.COV2.S COVID-19 vaccine or a placebo. Both conserved end residues are part of each CDR3. D genes are given only for firm matches. The listing skips clone size in some rows; elsewhere it reads once, few, many or a size class.

D gene | CDR3 length | J gene | V gene | clone size | CDR3 DNA | CDR3 protein
NA | 14 | TRBJ2-5 | TRBV5-1 | NA | TGCGCCAGCAGCTTGGGAAACGGACAAGAGACCCAGTACTTC | CASSLGNGQETQYF
NA | 13 | TRBJ1-1 | TRBV10-3 | NA | TGTGCCATCAGTGAGGAGTGGGTTACTGAAGCTTTCTTT | CAISEEWVTEAFF
NA | 15 | TRBJ1-3 | TRBV15 | NA | TGTGCCACCAGCAGAGATCGAGGAGCTGGAAACACCATATATTTT | CATSRDRGAGNTIYF
TRBD1 | 15 | TRBJ1-5 | TRBV24-1 | NA | TGTGCCACCAGTGATCATACAGGGGGTAATCAGCCCCAGCATTTT | CATSDHTGGNQPQHF
TRBD2 | 16 | TRBJ2-5 | TRBV3-1/TRBV3-2 | NA | TGTGCCAGCAGCCAAGATGGGGGGAGCGGGAGCGGGACCCAGTACTTC | CASSQDGGSGSGTQYF
TRBD2 | 15 | TRBJ2-3 | TRBV4-1 | NA | TGCGCCAGCAGCCAAGATCTAGCGGGCGGGAATACGCAGTATTTT | CASSQDLAGGNTQYF
NA | 12 | TRBJ1-2 | TRBV29-1 | NA | TGCAGCGTTGAAGTGGGGATTGGTGGCTACACCTTC | CSVEVGIGGYTF
TRBD1 | 17 | TRBJ2-1 | TRBV9 | NA | TGTGCCAGCAGCGTAGATCCTAAGGGGGCGCTTTCGAATGAGCAGTTCTTC | CASSVDPKGALSNEQFF
NA | 13 | TRBJ2-1 | TRBV2 | NA | TGTGCCAGCAGTGTAGGACTACCGGTGGGGCAGTTCTTC | CASSVGLPVGQFF
NA | 14 | TRBJ1-2 | TRBV30 | NA | TGTGCCTGGAGTAACCCGCCCGTTAGCTATGGCTACACCTTC | CAWSNPPVSYGYTF
TRBD1 | 16 | TRBJ1-1 | TRBV4-3 | NA | TGCGCCAGCAGCCAAGCGTTACAGGGGTACGACACTGAAGCTTTCTTT | CASSQALQGYDTEAFF
NA | 18 | TRBJ1-1 | TRBV21-1 | NA | TGTGCCAGCAGCAATCTGGGTTGGAGACACCCGCTGAACACTGAAGCTTTCTTT | CASSNLGWRHPLNTEAFF
NA | 13 | TRBJ1-2 | TRBV4-3 | NA | TGCGCCAGCAGCCAGGCAGCTAACTATGGCTACACCTTC | CASSQAANYGYTF
NA | 14 | TRBJ2-5 | TRBV27 | NA | TGTGCCAGCAGTCCGGCCTTGATGTTGGAGACCCAGTACTTC | CASSPALMLETQYF
NA | 14 | TRBJ2-5 | TRBV12-5 | NA | TGTGCTAGTGGTTTGGTAGGGACTGAAGAGACCCAGTACTTC | CASGLVGTEETQYF
NA | 17 | TRBJ2-2 | TRBV19 | NA | TGTGCCAGTAGTACCTCGGCGAGGGGGACTCGTTCCGGGGAGCTGTTTTTT | CASSTSARGTRSGELFF
TRBD1 | 15 | TRBJ2-7 | TRBV11-2 | NA | TGTGCCAGCAGCTCATCCGGGACAGACTCCTACGAGCAGTACTTC | CASSSSGTDSYEQYF
TRBD2 | 15 | TRBJ2-2 | TRBV10-2 | NA | TGCGCCAGCAGGATAGCGGGAGGGGACACCGGGGAGCTGTTTTTT | CASRIAGGDTGELFF
NA | 14 | TRBJ1-3 | TRBV10-3 | NA | TGTGCCATCAGTCCGACAGACTCTGGAAACACCATATATTTT | CAISPTDSGNTIYF
NA | 13 | TRBJ1-1 | TRBV9 | NA | TGTGCCAGCAGCGCGCATCAGAACACTGAAGCTTTCTTT | CASSAHQNTEAFF
TRBD2 | 15 | TRBJ2-3 | TRBV25-1 | NA | TGTGCCAGCAGTGAGCCTAGCGGGAGGCCAGATACGCAGTATTTT | CASSEPSGRPDTQYF
TRBD2 | 15 | TRBJ2-3 | TRBV4-1 | NA | TGCGCCAGCAGCCAAAGTAGCGGGAGTGCAGGTACGCAGTATTTT | CASSQSSGSAGTQYF
TRBD1 | 15 | TRBJ2-5 | TRBV7-2 | NA | TGTGCCAGCAGCTCCTGGACAGGGGCGAAAGAGACCCAGTACTTC | CASSSWTGAKETQYF
NA | 13 | TRBJ2-3 | TRBV5-5 | NA | TGTGCCAGCAGCTTGGGACCTACAGATACGCAGTATTTT | CASSLGPTDTQYF
NA | 14 | TRBJ2-2 | TRBV5-4 | NA | TGTGCCAGCAGCTTAACAGGTACCACCGGGGAGCTGTTTTTT | CASSLTGTTGELFF
TRBD2 | 15 | TRBJ2-1 | TRBV2 | NA | TGTGCCAGCAGTCCACTAGCGGGGAGGTCCAATGAGCAGTTCTTC | CASSPLAGRSNEQFF
TRBD2 | 17 | TRBJ2-1 | TRBV7-2 | NA | TGTGCCAGCAGCCAAACCGGGACTAGCGGGAGCTTCCATGAGCAGTTCTTC | CASSQTGTSGSFHEQFF
TRBD2 | 15 | TRBJ2-7 | TRBV28 | NA | TGTGCCAGCAGTCCGACGGGACTAGTTATGGCCGAGCAGTACTTC | CASSPTGLVMAEQYF
TRBD1 | 16 | TRBJ2-7 | TRBV6-2/TRBV6-3 | NA | TGTGCCAGCAGTCATGAAACAGGGGGCCAAACCTACGAGCAGTACTTC | CASSHETGGQTYEQYF
NA | 11 | TRBJ2-7 | TRBV30 | NA | TGTGCCTGGAGTGTAGGTGACGAGCAGTACTTC | CAWSVGDEQYF
NA | 14 | TRBJ1-4 | TRBV6-5 | NA | TGTGCCAGCAGCAACAGGGTTCGAGGTGAAAAACTGTTTTTT | CASSNRVRGEKLFF
NA | 14 | TRBJ2-7 | TRBV3-1/TRBV3-2 | NA | TGTGCCAGCAGCCAAGATCCAGTAACCTACGAGCAGTACTTC | CASSQDPVTYEQYF
NA | 14 | TRBJ1-1 | TRBV10-3 | NA | TGTGCCATCAGTACCCTTCAGGGAAACACTGAAGCTTTCTTT | CAISTLQGNTEAFF
TRBD2 | 15 | TRBJ2-7 | TRBV6-5 | NA | TGTGCCAGCAGTTATTCGACTAGCGGGACGAGAGAGCAGTACTTC | CASSYSTSGTREQYF
TRBD1 | 15 | TRBJ2-1 | TRBV4-1 | NA | TGCGCCAGCAGCCCCCAGGGACAGGGGGCCGATGAGCAGTTCTTC | CASSPQGQGADEQFF
TRBD1 | 15 | TRBJ2-7 | TRBV10-1 | NA | TGCGCCAGCAGTGCGGAAGGGACAGGCGTTTACGAGCAGTACTTC | CASSAEGTGVYEQYF
NA | 16 | TRBJ2-7 | TRBV4-3 | NA | TGCGCCAGCAGCCAAGATATAGGACAGCCTTCCTACGAGCAGTACTTC | CASSQDIGQPSYEQYF
NA | 16 | TRBJ2-7 | TRBV4-1 | NA | TGCGCCAGCAGCTTAATAATAGGGGAGTACTCCTACGAGCAGTACTTC | CASSLIIGEYSYEQYF
TRBD1 | 16 | TRBJ1-6 | TRBV6-5 | NA | TGTGCCAGCAGTTACGCTGGGGACAGTTATAATTCACCCCTCCACTTT | CASSYAGDSYNSPLHF
TRBD1 | 15 | TRBJ2-7 | TRBV29-1 | NA | TGCAGCGTTGATGTTGGACAGGCCCTTCTCCACGAGCAGTACTTC | CSVDVGQALLHEQYF
TRBD1 | 20 | TRBJ2-3 | TRBV28 | NA | TGTGCCAGCAGTTTCTTTCCAGGGGGCAGGGGTGGACGCAGCACAGATACGCAGTATTTT | CASSFFPGGRGGRSTDTQYF
TRBD2 | 18 | TRBJ2-5 | TRBV28 | once | TGTGCCAGCAGCTCCTCTGCCTCAACTAGCGGGAGCGCGGAGACCCAGTACTTC | CASSSSASTSGSAETQYF
NA | 15 | TRBJ2-5 | TRBV6-5 | once | TGTGCCAGCAGTTACTCCCCGGGACCCTCGGAGACCCAGTACTTC | CASSYSPGPSETQYF
TRBD2 | 17 | TRBJ2-1 | TRBV18 | NA | TGTGCCAGCTCACGCGGGACTAGCGGGAGCCAATACAATGAGCAGTTCTTC | CASSRGTSGSQYNEQFF
NA | 13 | TRBJ2-2 | TRBV9 | NA | TGTGCCAGCTTGGGACAGAACACCGGGGAGCTGTTTTTT | CASLGQNTGELFF
TRBD1 | 15 | TRBJ1-5 | TRBV2 | NA | TGTGCCAGCAGTAGAACAGGGGTTTCAAATCAGCCCCAGCATTTT | CASSRTGVSNQPQHF
NA | 14 | TRBJ2-7 | TRBV9 | NA | TGTGCCAGCAGCGTAGAGTTGGAACCGCTCGAGCAGTACTTC | CASSVELEPLEQYF
TRBD2 | 13 | TRBJ2-1 | TRBV7-9 | NA | TGTGCCAGCATCCTCACTAGCGCCAATGAGCAGTTCTTC | CASILTSANEQFF
TRBD1 | 15 | TRBJ1-4 | TRBV27 | NA | TGTGCCAGCAAGGAGCAGGGGGCATTAGGTGAAAAACTGTTTTTT | CASKEQGALGEKLFF
NA | 15 | TRBJ2-3 | TRBV27 | NA | TGTGCCAGCAGCCGATCTTCAGGGGTAACAGATACGCAGTATTTT | CASSRSSGVTDTQYF
NA | 14 | TRBJ1-6 | TRBV4-3 | NA | TGCGCCAGCAGCCCCCTTAGGGGGGCTTCACCCCTCCACTTT | CASSPLRGASPLHF
NA | 12 | TRBJ2-5 | TRBV6-6 | NA | TGTGCCAGCAGCCAGCCACAAGAGACCCAGTACTTC | CASSQPQETQYF
NA | 15 | TRBJ2-1 | TRBV2 | NA | TGTGCCAGCAGCAGTCCGTATTCCAGTTACAATGAGCAGTTCTTC | CASSSPYSSYNEQFF
NA | 17 | TRBJ2-1 | TRBV18 | NA | TGTGCCAGCTCACCACCGAGGGGGGGGGATTTCTACAATGAGCAGTTCTTC | CASSPPRGGDFYNEQFF